A single T cell receptor beta chain is shown here with its context. Antigen unknown. 13 Jbeta primers and 60 Vbeta primers were used for the PCR. Produced via immunoSEQ multiplex PCR; TCRdb's table is partial and in-frame only. The data show about 200,000 clones, 70% to 80% seen once. The sample is drawn from a study of cytomegalovirus exposure and HLA in healthy donors. Study-level information: Out of 350 to 400 genotyped donors, roughly 80% belonged to the Caucasian-associated ancestry cluster.

These donors, healthy bone marrow donors, were studied. The CDR3 covers 18 residues. V gave up 5 bases and J gave up 2 bases; unmatched junction bases: 16. Germline-derived CDR1 and CDR2 are SEHNR and FQNEAQ (reference sequence). Study-level findings and limits: The authors assumed roughly uniform sequencing depth across donors for presence/absence analyses. As was reported, the HLA-A and HLA-B alleles of most subjects were accurately predicted from TCR beta sequences.

This sequence was found in a woman in her 50s in good health and CMV-seronegative. Sequencing input: PBMCs. This chain joins TRBV7-9 and TRBJ2-3; 7 bases are shared with TRBD2. Here the CDR3 reads CASSGDYPNQYATDTQYF. For the CDR3, the DNA is TGTGCCAGCAGCGGGGACTACCCTAACCAATATGCCACAGATACGCAGTATTTT.